Reported below is one TCR beta chain. Its antigen is unidentified. Measured with immunoSEQ multiplex PCR; TCRdb has only the in-frame clones, and not every one. The sample contains roughly 70,000 clones, roughly two thirds of which appear only once. Antigen-specific CD4+ T cells were first expanded with viral peptide pools by the ViraFEST assay and only then sequenced. With roughly 9 days of culture completed, CD4+ T cells were isolated. PCR-confirmed SARS-CoV-2 infection occurred in the person between March and December 2020. The source of the sample is a study of vaccination effects on CD4 cells after COVID-19. This TCR derives from a human donor who had a prior SARS-CoV-2 infection. The sample was CD4+ T cells from PBMCs cultured with HIV peptides, taken before COVID-19 vaccination. As for subset: HIV-1 Nef peptide pool negative control/reference culture.

CDR3 DNA sequence: TGTGCCAGCAGTGAGACGGGACTAGCGGGGGGGAACACCGGGGAGCTGTTTTTT. The encoded protein is CASSETGLAGGNTGELFF. This rearrangement joins TRBV2 to TRBJ2-2, with 15 bases matching TRBD2. J was trimmed by 1 base and V by 3 bases; bases with no gene match: 3. This CDR3 has 18 residues. Germline CDR1 and CDR2: SNHLY and FYNNEI.